These 23 T cell receptor beta chains came from one sample sequenced in a study of PD-L1 blockade in urothelial cancer. Generated by immunoSEQ multiplex PCR, the TCRdb table keeps only in-frame clones and is missing some. The sample lists 35,000 to 45,000 clones; roughly 84% were seen once. Time point: peripheral blood 6 weeks after treatment start. The sequenced sample was PBMCs, obtained around atezolizumab (anti-PD-L1) treatment. These receptors were taken from a man aged 65 to 85 with urothelial cancer.

This clone has just a few counts. The chain employs TRBV7-2 and TRBJ2-7, with TRBD2 matching 16 bases. Germline V gene lookup returns CDR1 SGHTA and CDR2 FQGNSA. Trimming removed 5 bases from V and 0 bases from J; junction bases left unmatched: 7. The CDR3 runs to 18 residues. CDR3 region: CASSRGLAGGPSSYEQYF. For the CDR3, the DNA is TGTGCCAGCAGCCGGGGACTAGCGGGAGGGCCGAGCTCCTACGAGCAGTACTTC.

The gene calls are TRBV4-2 and TRBJ2-1, with 12 bases lining up with TRBD2. With 3 bases clipped from V and 2 bases from J, the junction kept 5 bases outside the gene matches. The CDR3 has 17 amino acids. The germline V gene has CDR1 LGHNA and CDR2 YNFKEQ. Here the CDR3 reads CASSQDASGRAYNEQFF. The CDR3 DNA follows: TGTGCCAGCAGCCAGGACGCTAGCGGGAGGGCCTACAATGAGCAGTTCTTC.

This sequence joins TRBV4-2 and TRBJ2-7, with D perhaps TRBD1 (7 bases). This CDR3 contains 17 residues. V was cut by 0 bases and J by 5 bases, with 20 bases left in between. Germline loops: CDR1 LGHNA, CDR2 YNFKEQ. The CDR3 nucleotides read TGTGCCAGCAGCCAAGATCGACGACAGGGTGGGGAGGACGAGCAGTACTTC. Amino acid sequence: CASSQDRRQGGEDEQYF.

The rearrangement joins TRBV5-1 to TRBJ2-2, with D perhaps matching TRBD2 (5 bases). The germline CDR1 and CDR2 sequences are SGHRS and YFSETQ. V was trimmed by 1 base and J by 8 bases, leaving 15 bases between them. This CDR3 spans 15 amino acids. This chain's CDR3 is CASSLIGERTGELFF. The CDR3 coding sequence is TGCGCCAGCAGCTTGATCGGCGAGCGGACTGGGGAGCTGTTTTTT.

V gene TRBV7-8 combines with J gene TRBJ2-7; TRBD2 matches at 9 bases. Trimming took 2 bases from V and 2 from J; bases not matched to a gene: 13. CDR1 and CDR2 (germline): SGHVS, FQNEAQ. The CDR3 has 18 residues. In nucleotides, the CDR3 is TGTGCCAGCAGCTTAATAGGGTTCGCTAGCGGGAAAACCTACGAGCAGTACTTC. It specifies CASSLIGFASGKTYEQYF.

The chain is built from TRBV7-3 and TRBJ2-3, with 9 bases aligning to TRBD2. CDR3 length: 15 residues. V was pared by 4 bases and J by 5 bases, with 7 bases of the junction left unmatched. Germline V lookup: CDR1 SGHTA, CDR2 FQGTGA. For the CDR3, the DNA is TGTGCCAGCAGCTCCGTAGCGGGAGCGGTAGATACGCAGTATTTT. It codes for CASSSVAGAVDTQYF.

The gene calls are TRBV20-1 and TRBJ1-1, with D perhaps TRBD1 (6 bases). Germline V gene data show CDR1 as DFQATT and CDR2 as SNEGSKA (reference sequence). V shed 4 bases and J shed 6 bases, with 9 bases lying between them. This CDR3 is built from 11 residues. The CDR3 here is CSATGESEAFF. Here the CDR3 DNA reads TGCAGTGCTACAGGGGAGTCTGAAGCTTTCTTT.

This clone appeared a few times. At the DNA level, this CDR3 is encoded by other sequences in the same sample as well. V usage is TRBV4-2 and J usage is TRBJ1-2; no firm D call. Germline V lookup: CDR1 LGHNA, CDR2 YNFKEQ. Trimming removed 1 base at V and 5 bases at J, with 5 bases between. CDR3 length: 12 residues. CDR3 coding DNA: TGTGCCAGCAGCCAAGGCTATTATGGCTACACCTTC. It specifies CASSQGYYGYTF.

V usage is TRBV28 and J usage is TRBJ1-3; no clear D. The CDR3 consists of 14 residues. Trimming pared 6 bases from V and 6 bases from J, leaving 15 bases between. CDR1 is MDHEN and CDR2 is SYDVKM in the germline V gene. CDR3: CASRTPGSSNTIYF. CDR3 sequence (DNA): TGTGCCAGCAGGACCCCCGGGTCGTCAAACACCATATATTTT.

The V call is TRBV18, the J call TRBJ1-5; 9 bases line up with TRBD1. Germline CDR1 and CDR2: KGHSH and LQKENI. The CDR3 totals 17 residues. V lost 5 bases, J lost 0 bases, and 8 bases stayed unmatched. Here the CDR3 DNA reads TGTGCCAGCTCAGATTGGGACAGGGAAAATAGCAATCAGCCCCAGCATTTT. It encodes CASSDWDRENSNQPQHF.

The genes are TRBV5-6 and TRBJ2-2; D is unresolved. Looked up from germline, CDR1 is SGHDT and CDR2 is YYEEEE. This CDR3 region has 16 residues. V shed 1 base and J shed 2 bases, with 12 bases lying between them. CDR3 sequence (DNA): TGTGCCAGCAGCTTGAACGGCCAGGTCAACACCGGGGAGCTGTTTTTT. Translating gives CASSLNGQVNTGELFF.

The gene calls are TRBV4-1 and TRBJ2-3; 13 bases agree with TRBD2. V gave up 4 bases and J gave up 4 bases; unmatched junction bases: 11. Germline-derived CDR1 and CDR2 are MGHRA and YSYEKL. This CDR3 is 18 amino acids long. DNA of the CDR3: TGCGCCAGCAGCCGGAACTCCGGGACTAGCGGGGTTTCAGATACGCAGTATTTT. Translating it yields CASSRNSGTSGVSDTQYF.

The CDR3: CASSLSLQGYEQYF. CDR3 coding DNA: TGTGCCAGCAGCTTAAGTCTTCAGGGTTACGAGCAGTACTTC. The chain links TRBV11-2 to TRBJ2-7, with D possibly matching TRBD1 (5 bases). The CDR3 contains 14 residues. Germline V gene lookup returns CDR1 SGHAT and CDR2 FQNNGV. Trimming removed 2 bases from V and 4 bases from J, with 12 bases in between.

The chain joins TRBV7-2 to TRBJ2-6, with 9 bases matching TRBD2. The CDR3 is 18 residues long. The V gene's germline CDR1 is SGHTA and CDR2 FQGNSA. V lost 1 base, J lost 4 bases, and 8 bases stayed unmatched. CDR3 nucleotide sequence: TGTGCCAGCAGCTTAGGGCGCGGGAGGGTGCCGGGGGCCAACGTCCTGACTTTC. The encoded protein is CASSLGRGRVPGANVLTF.

The gene calls are TRBV10-2 and TRBJ2-1; D perhaps matches TRBD1 (5 bases). The CDR3 has 13 amino acids. CDR1 is WSHSY and CDR2 is SAAADI in the germline V gene. V was trimmed by 6 bases and J by 10 bases, leaving 16 bases between them. This CDR3 is CASRETRAGEQFF. The CDR3 DNA reads TGCGCCAGCAGAGAGACCCGAGCAGGGGAGCAGTTCTTC.

V is TRBV14 and J is TRBJ2-2; D is unclear. Deletions cut 2 bases from V and 6 bases from J, with 4 bases between. Looked up from germline, CDR1 is SGHDN and CDR2 is FVKESK. The CDR3 has 12 residues. The CDR3 is CASSQSSGELFF. In DNA form, the CDR3 reads TGTGCCAGCAGCCAATCATCCGGGGAGCTGTTTTTT. The full variable domain, completed using reference TRBV14 and TRBJ2-2, is EAGVTQFPSHSVIEKGQTVTLRCDPISGHDNLYWYRRVMGKEIKFLLHFVKESKQDESGMPNNRFLAERTGGTYSTLKVQPAELEDSGVYFCASSQSSGELFFGEGSRLTVL.

The V call is TRBV11-2, the J call TRBJ2-3; 12 bases align to TRBD2. Germline values: CDR1 SGHAT, CDR2 FQNNGV. The CDR3 has 17 amino acids. V shed 0 bases and J 4 bases; nucleotides not matched to a gene: 5. The DNA for the CDR3 is TGTGCCAGCAGCTTAGATCGGCTAGCGGGAGGGGCAGATACGCAGTATTTT. Amino acids: CASSLDRLAGGADTQYF.

The chain uses TRBV27 and TRBJ2-2, with D hard to call. The CDR3 has 12 residues. Trimming removed 7 bases at V and 0 bases at J, with 3 bases between. Germline CDR1 MNHEY, CDR2 SMNVEV (reference sequence). The CDR3 sequence is CASTTNTGELFF. The CDR3 region has the DNA TGTGCCAGCACTACGAACACCGGGGAGCTGTTTTTT.

The chain links TRBV30 to TRBJ2-1; 12 bases agree with TRBD2. Germline V lookup: CDR1 GTSNPN, CDR2 SVGIG (reference sequence). The CDR3 runs 17 residues. After removal of 0 bases from V and 4 bases from J, the junction contained 7 bases not matched to a gene. The CDR3 DNA sequence: TGTGCCTGGAGTGTAGGGCTAGCGGGAGGGGGTTACAATGAGCAGTTCTTC. Translation: CAWSVGLAGGGYNEQFF.

The V and J genes are TRBV11-2 and TRBJ2-7, with 7 bases lining up with TRBD2. Germline trimming cut 3 bases from V and 9 bases from J; bases unmatched to any gene: 11. The CDR3 consists of 14 residues. Per germline, CDR1 SGHAT and CDR2 FQNNGV. DNA of the CDR3: TGTGCCAGCAGCTTGGAGATGGGGGGGACGGGGCAGTACTTC. It specifies CASSLEMGGTGQYF.

The chain combines TRBV5-1 with TRBJ2-7, with 8 bases matching TRBD1. The germline CDR1 and CDR2 sequences are SGHRS and YFSETQ. The CDR3 contains 15 residues. The V and J ends lost 0 bases and 6 bases, in that order; junction bases with no gene match: 8. This CDR3 is CASSLGTGRGVEQYF. The CDR3 bases are TGCGCCAGCAGCTTGGGGACAGGGAGAGGGGTCGAGCAGTACTTC.

Regarding this clone: At one end, the junction sequence differs from germline, possibly due to a read error. V is TRBV7-7 and J is TRBJ2-2; the D gene is possibly TRBD2 (6 bases). In germline, CDR1 is SSHAT, CDR2 FNYEAQ (reference sequence). This CDR3 has 14 amino acids. In DNA form, the CDR3 reads TGTGCTAGCAGCTTAGTTGCGGGATCCGGGGAGCTGTTTTTT. Its protein product is CASSLVAGSGELFF.

The genes are TRBV29-1 and TRBJ1-1; unclear D gene. V was shortened by 2 bases and J by 4 bases, with 11 bases between the two germline ends. Germline values: CDR1 SQVTM, CDR2 ANQGSEA. The CDR3 runs 13 residues. CDR3 loop: CSVELTLGTEAFF. The DNA for the CDR3 is TGCAGCGTTGAACTGACTCTGGGCACTGAAGCTTTCTTT.